A single sample gave rise to the 20 T cell receptor beta chains below, sequenced in a study of post-analysis software for immune sequencing data. Overall study findings and caveats: Five TRBV segments (TRBV5-6, TRBV5-1 and TRBV20-1 among them) occurred more frequently in patients than in controls.

The TCR beta cDNA libraries carried unique molecular identifiers. From the PCR reads, TCRdb called clonotypes with MiXCR, one entry per CDR3 protein. The sample contains roughly 600,000 distinct CDR3 sequences, 44% of which appear only once. Antigen specificity for these receptors is unknown. Sequenced material: blood. The receptors come from a girl aged 5 to 17 with multiple sclerosis.

This clonotype showed up just once. The rearrangement joins TRBV4-1 to TRBJ2-3; 11 nucleotides match TRBD2. The CDR3 consists of 16 residues. Looked up from germline, CDR1 is MGHRA and CDR2 is YSYEKL. V lost 3 bases and J lost 4; bases outside the gene matches: 6. CDR3: CASSQVAGGGSDTQYF. The CDR3 nucleotides are TGCGCCAGCAGCCAGGTAGCGGGAGGGGGTTCAGATACGCAGTATTTT.

This clonotype was seen only a few times. The genes are TRBV5-1 and TRBJ2-1; D unclear. Between the trimmed V and J ends, which lost 0 bases and 0 bases, there was a span of 7 bases. This CDR3 has 15 residues. Germline values: CDR1 SGHRS, CDR2 YFSETQ. The CDR3 nucleotides read TGCGCCAGCAGCTTGGTTGCGAGCTCCTACAATGAGCAGTTCTTC. It yields the protein CASSLVASSYNEQFF.

The chain recombines TRBV6-2 or TRBV6-3 with TRBJ2-4; no firm D call. The assigned J gene may be wrong: the sequence end matches TRBJ2-7 better. Germline loops: CDR1 MNHEY, CDR2 SVGEGT. The CDR3 length is 11 residues. This chain's CDR3 is CATTENGEQYF. CDR3 bases: TGTGCCACAACGGAAAATGGCGAGCAGTACTTC.

The chain has TRBV7-2 and TRBJ2-7; D unresolved. Germline V gene data show CDR1 as SGHTA and CDR2 as FQGNSA. V lost 0 bases, J lost 2 bases, and 5 bases lay in between. The CDR3 is 13 amino acids. The CDR3 coding sequence is TGTGCCAGCAGCTTAGCCCACCCCTACGAGCAGTACTTC. Its protein product is CASSLAHPYEQYF. Based on the CDR3 plus reference TRBV7-2 and TRBJ2-7, the full variable domain is GAGVSQSPSNKVTEKGKDVELRCDPISGHTALYWYRQSLGQGLEFLIYFQGNSAPDKSGLPSDRFSAERTGGSVSTLTIQRTQQEDSAVYLCASSLAHPYEQYFGPGTRLTVT.

The J gene is TRBJ2-4, the V gene TRBV12-3 or TRBV12-4; no definite D call. The end of the DNA aligns better with TRBJ2-7, so the J call may be wrong. The CDR3 is 13 residues long. The CDR3, as DNA: TGTGCCAGCAGTTTGGTCAGAGGATCCGAGCAGTACTTC. Residues: CASSLVRGSEQYF.

This clonotype occurred a few times. The chain joins TRBV7-2 to TRBJ2-3; D is ambiguous. Germline lookup yields CDR1 SGHTA and CDR2 FQGNSA. V was clipped by 6 bases and J by 4 bases, with 8 bases between them. The CDR3 spans 12 residues. CDR3 DNA sequence: TGTGCCAGCAGTTCGGTGCCAGATACGCAGTATTTT. It codes for CASSSVPDTQYF.

This clonotype has just a few counts. This sequence joins TRBV7-2 and TRBJ2-1; 9 bases match TRBD2. CDR3 size: 16 residues. Per germline, CDR1 SGHTA and CDR2 FQGNSA. V trimming: 4 bases; J trimming: 6 bases; junction bases outside the gene matches: 10. The CDR3 sequence: CASSSGGGGAINEQFF. In DNA form, the CDR3 reads TGTGCCAGCAGCTCGGGGGGCGGGGGGGCCATCAATGAGCAGTTCTTC.

V is TRBV12-3 or TRBV12-4 and J is TRBJ2-6, with TRBD1 identical over 8 bases. V lost 1 base to trimming and J lost 3 bases; unmatched junction nucleotides: 2. The CDR3 contains 16 residues. CDR3 protein: CASSLDRGVGANVLTF. As DNA, the CDR3 is TGTGCCAGCAGTTTAGACAGGGGGGTTGGGGCCAACGTCCTGACTTTC.

This chain uses TRBV12-3 or TRBV12-4 with TRBJ1-1, with D unresolved. Trimming left V 3 bases short and J 7 bases short, with 24 bases between. The length of the CDR3 is 17 residues. The DNA for the CDR3 is TGTGCCAGCAGTTTTTGGGGAGGGAGCACCCAACTGAGTGAAGCTTTCTTT. Amino acid sequence: CASSFWGGSTQLSEAFF.

The chain combines TRBV20-1 with TRBJ1-2; unclear D gene. CDR3 length equals 14 residues. The V gene lost 0 bases and the J gene lost 4 bases, with 12 bases spanning the gap. The germline gives CDR1 DFQATT, CDR2 SNEGSKA (reference sequence). This CDR3 reads CSARDLAGPYGYTF. The CDR3, as DNA: TGCAGTGCTAGAGATCTGGCAGGCCCCTATGGCTACACCTTC.

This clonotype was seen only a few times. The gene calls are TRBV4-1 and TRBJ2-7, with 8 positions matching TRBD1. The CDR3 spans 13 residues. Trimming cost V 2 bases and J 6 bases; bases outside gene matches: 3. Germline CDR1 and CDR2: MGHRA and YSYEKL. The CDR3 protein is CASSQSGQVEQYF. The CDR3 region has the DNA TGCGCCAGCAGCCAATCGGGACAGGTCGAGCAGTACTTC.

This chain links TRBV7-9 with TRBJ2-5; the D is unclear. Germline CDR1 is SEHNR and CDR2 is FQNEAQ (reference sequence). The CDR3 runs to 16 residues. Trimming stripped 1 base from V and 5 bases from J, with 17 bases between. The CDR3 reads CASSLDLSGRKETQYF. For the CDR3, the DNA is TGTGCCAGCAGCTTAGATTTGTCAGGCCGTAAGGAGACCCAGTACTTC.

V and J are TRBV7-8 and TRBJ2-1, with D tentatively TRBD1 (6 bases). Germline CDR1 reads SGHVS; CDR2 reads FQNEAQ. Trimming left V 3 bases short and J 2 bases short, with 11 bases between. This CDR3 spans 15 amino acids. CDR3 nucleotides: TGTGCCAGCAGCTTTACAGGGCTCGCCTACAATGAGCAGTTCTTC. Amino acid sequence: CASSFTGLAYNEQFF.

The chain recombines TRBV15 with TRBJ1-5; TRBD1 matches at 8 bases. The germline CDR1 and CDR2 sequences are LNHNV and YYDKDF (reference sequence). The CDR3 covers 15 residues. V shed 0 bases and J 3 bases; nucleotides not matched to a gene: 1. CDR3 sequence: CATSRDQGANQPQHF. CDR3 nucleotide sequence: TGTGCCACCAGCAGAGATCAGGGGGCCAATCAGCCCCAGCATTTT.

CDR3 coding DNA: TGTGCCAGCAGCGCGGACAGTTTGACCTACGAGCAGTACTTC. This sequence encodes CASSADSLTYEQYF. V is TRBV9 and J is TRBJ2-7; D is perhaps TRBD1 (6 bases). V was clipped by 3 bases and J by 2 bases, with 12 bases between them. CDR1 and CDR2 from the germline V gene are SGDLS and YYNGEE. The CDR3 is 14 amino acids.

Comments on this clonotype: One base away lies a much larger clone, so this may be a sequencing read error. The rearrangement links TRBV4-1 to TRBJ2-7; possibly TRBD1 for D (5 bases). With the DNA end fitting TRBJ2-5 better, the J assignment may be wrong. The CDR3 consists of 17 residues. Germline CDR1 and CDR2: MGHRA and YSYEKL. The CDR3 DNA is TGCGCCAGCAGCCAAGGTACTGACAGATTTTACCAAGAGACCCAGTACTTC. Its translation is CASSQGTDRFYQETQYF.

This sequence joins TRBV28 and TRBJ2-3; TRBD2 agrees at 10 bases. Looked up from germline, CDR1 is MDHEN and CDR2 is SYDVKM. The trim removed 4 bases at V and 3 bases at J, leaving 7 bases unmatched. This CDR3 is built from 16 residues. The CDR3 region has the DNA TGTGCCAGCAGTTCTAGGCGACTAGCGGGTACAGATACGCAGTATTTT. The encoded protein is CASSSRRLAGTDTQYF.

V is TRBV5-1 and J is TRBJ1-5, with TRBD1 matching over 9 bases. The germline V gene has CDR1 SGHRS and CDR2 YFSETQ. V dropped 4 bases and J dropped 2; count of bases not matched to a gene: 4. This CDR3 comprises 15 residues. CDR3 DNA sequence: TGCGCCAGCAGCCCGGACAGGGGAGGCAATCAGCCCCAGCATTTT. Translated, it gives CASSPDRGGNQPQHF. The variable domain in full, with the rest retrieved from reference TRBV5-1 and TRBJ1-5, is KAGVTQTPRYLIKTRGQQVTLSCSPISGHRSVSWYQQTPGQGLQFLFEYFSETQRNKGNFPGRFSGRQFSNSRSEMNVSTLELGDSALYLCASSPDRGGNQPQHFGDGTRLSIL.

V and J are TRBV7-2 and TRBJ2-3, with D uncertain. Germline lookup yields CDR1 SGHTA and CDR2 FQGNSA. The CDR3 contains 12 residues. V lost 5 bases, J lost 10 bases, and 13 bases lay in between. The CDR3 coding sequence is TGTGCCAGCAGCATAACGGGCACTCCGCAGTATTTT. Residues: CASSITGTPQYF.

The CDR3 sequence: CSARSLGGAQETQYF. As DNA, the CDR3 is TGCAGTGCTAGATCTCTGGGGGGGGCACAAGAGACCCAGTACTTC. The V call is TRBV20-1, the J call TRBJ2-5, with a possible D match to TRBD2 (7 bases). CDR1 and CDR2 from the germline V gene are DFQATT and SNEGSKA (reference sequence). Trimming shortened V by 2 bases and J by 2 bases, and 15 bases separated the two germline ends. The CDR3 has 15 residues.